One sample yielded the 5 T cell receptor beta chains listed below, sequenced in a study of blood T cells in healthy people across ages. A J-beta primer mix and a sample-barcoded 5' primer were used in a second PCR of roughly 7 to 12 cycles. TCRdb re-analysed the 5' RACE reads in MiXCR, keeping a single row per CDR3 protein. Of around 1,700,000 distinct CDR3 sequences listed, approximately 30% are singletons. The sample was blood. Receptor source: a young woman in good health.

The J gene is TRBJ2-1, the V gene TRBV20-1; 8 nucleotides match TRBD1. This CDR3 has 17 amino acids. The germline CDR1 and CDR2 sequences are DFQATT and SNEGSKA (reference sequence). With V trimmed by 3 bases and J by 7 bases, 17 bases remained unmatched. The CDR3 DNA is TGCAGTGCTAGCGGCAACGGAGGACAGGGCCGGCCGAATGAGCAGTTCTTC. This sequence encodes CSASGNGGQGRPNEQFF.

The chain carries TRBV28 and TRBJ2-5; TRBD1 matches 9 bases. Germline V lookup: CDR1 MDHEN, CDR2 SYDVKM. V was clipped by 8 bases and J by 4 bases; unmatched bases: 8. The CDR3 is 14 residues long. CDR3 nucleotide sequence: TGTGCCAGCGGCTCCACGGACAGGGGAGAGACCCAGTACTTC. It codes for CASGSTDRGETQYF. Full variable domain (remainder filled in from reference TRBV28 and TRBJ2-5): DVKVTQSSRYLVKRTGEKVFLECVQDMDHENMFWYRQDPGLGLRLIYFSYDVKMKEKGDIPEGYSVSREKKERFSLILESASTNQTSMYLCASGSTDRGETQYFGPGTRLLVL.

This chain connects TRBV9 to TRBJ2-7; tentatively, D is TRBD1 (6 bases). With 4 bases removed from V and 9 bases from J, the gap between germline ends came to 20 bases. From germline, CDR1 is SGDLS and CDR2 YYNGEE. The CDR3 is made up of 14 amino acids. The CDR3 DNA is TGTGCCAGCAGCCCCCGGACAGAGGGTGGTGGGCAGTACTTC. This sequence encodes CASSPRTEGGGQYF. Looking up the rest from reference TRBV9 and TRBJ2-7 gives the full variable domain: DSGVTQTPKHLITATGQRVTLRCSPRSGDLSVYWYQQSLDQGLQFLIQYYNGEERAKGNILERFSAQQFPDLHSELNLSSLELGDSALYFCASSPRTEGGGQYFGPGTRLTVT.

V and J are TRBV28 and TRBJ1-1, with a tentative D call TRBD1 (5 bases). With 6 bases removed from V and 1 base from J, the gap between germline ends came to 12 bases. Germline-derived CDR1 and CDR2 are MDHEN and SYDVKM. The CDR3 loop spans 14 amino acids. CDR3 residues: CASRPSTGNTEAFF. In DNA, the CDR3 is TGTGCCAGCAGACCTAGTACAGGGAACACTGAAGCTTTCTTT. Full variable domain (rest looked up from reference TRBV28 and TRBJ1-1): DVKVTQSSRYLVKRTGEKVFLECVQDMDHENMFWYRQDPGLGLRLIYFSYDVKMKEKGDIPEGYSVSREKKERFSLILESASTNQTSMYLCASRPSTGNTEAFFGQGTRLTVV.

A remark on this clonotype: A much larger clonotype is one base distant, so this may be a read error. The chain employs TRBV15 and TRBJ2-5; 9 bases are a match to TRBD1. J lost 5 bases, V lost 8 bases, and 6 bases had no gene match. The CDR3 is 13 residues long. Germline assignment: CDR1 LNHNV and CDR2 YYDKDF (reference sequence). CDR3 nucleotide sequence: TGTGCCACCTCACAGGGGGCTGGGGAGACCCAGTACTTC. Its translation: CATSQGAGETQYF. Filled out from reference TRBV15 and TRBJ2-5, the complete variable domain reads DAMVIQNPRYQVTQFGKPVTLSCSQTLNHNVMYWYQQKSSQAPKLLFHYYDKDFNNEADTPDNFQSRRPNTSFCFLDIRSPGLGDTAMYLCATSQGAGETQYFGPGTRLLVL.